This T cell receptor (beta chain) was obtained from a study of blood T cell repertoires in COVID-19. The overall study: COVID-19 samples from acute and convalescent phases originated in the United States, Italy and Spain. In each case, the material was cDNA or gDNA derived from T cells, B-cell-depleted T cells, or PBMCs.

Produced via immunoSEQ multiplex PCR; TCRdb's table is partial and in-frame only. The sample holds about 80,000 clones; roughly four fifths are singletons and the top ten take 21%. J was trimmed by 7 bases and V by 6 bases; bases with no gene match: 9. The CDR3 length is 15 residues. Per germline, CDR1 MDHEN and CDR2 SYDVKM. The source is a human donor in a cohort sampled during active COVID-19. The V call is TRBV28, the J call TRBJ1-6, with 7 positions matching TRBD1. Sequencing input: peripheral blood. CDR3 nucleotides: TGTGCCAGCAGACCCCGGGACAGTGTGAATTCACCCCTCCACTTT. It translates to CASRPRDSVNSPLHF.